The 15 T cell receptor beta chains below all came from one sample that was sequenced in a study of blood T cell repertoires in COVID-19. Libraries were prepared by immunoSEQ multiplex PCR; TCRdb keeps only in-frame clonotypes and omits some of them. Of roughly 160,000 clones listed, approximately 88% are singletons. The sample was peripheral blood. The receptors stem from a woman aged 55-70 years with acute or convalescent COVID-19.

The rearrangement links TRBV4-3 to TRBJ2-7, with a possible D match to TRBD1 (7 bases). Germline values: CDR1 LGHNA, CDR2 YSLEER. The ends were cut back, 2 bases at V and 1 base at J, with 12 bases in the middle. There are 15 residues in the CDR3. The CDR3 sequence is CASSQIAGGSYEQYF. The CDR3 region has the DNA TGCGCCAGCAGCCAAATTGCAGGGGGGTCCTACGAGCAGTACTTC.

The V call is TRBV7-2, the J call TRBJ2-1; 7 bases are shared with TRBD2. The length of the CDR3 is 16 residues. Trimming removed 5 bases from V and 1 base from J; junction bases left unmatched: 8. Germline V lookup: CDR1 SGHTA, CDR2 FQGNSA. CDR3 region: CASSIPSGRSYNEQFF. The CDR3, as DNA: TGTGCCAGCAGCATCCCTAGCGGACGATCCTACAATGAGCAGTTCTTC.

The chain employs TRBV6-5 and TRBJ2-2; maybe TRBD1 (5 bases). V lost 7 bases and J 9 bases, leaving 15 bases between the germline ends. From germline, CDR1 is MNHEY and CDR2 SVGAGI. This CDR3 is built from 13 residues. In DNA form, the CDR3 reads TGTGCCAGCACCAGGGATTACATCAGGGAGCTGTTTTTT. This codes for CASTRDYIRELFF.

V and J are TRBV24-1 and TRBJ2-7; 9 bases are shared with TRBD1. CDR1 and CDR2 from the germline V gene are KGHDR and SFDVKD. CDR3 length: 14 amino acids. V was pared by 8 bases and J by 3 bases, with 7 bases of the junction left unmatched. The CDR3 here is CATNPGQGNYEQYF. The CDR3 DNA is TGTGCCACCAACCCGGGACAGGGAAACTACGAGCAGTACTTC.

This sequence joins TRBV6-5 and TRBJ2-2, with 7 bases matching TRBD2. The V gene end was trimmed by 7 bases and the J gene end by 3 bases; junction bases not matched to a gene: 8. Germline CDR1 is MNHEY and CDR2 is SVGAGI. This CDR3 contains 15 residues. The CDR3 is CASNWGGSHTGELFF. In DNA, the CDR3 is TGTGCCAGCAATTGGGGAGGGTCACACACCGGGGAGCTGTTTTTT.

The J gene is TRBJ1-1, the V gene TRBV20-1, with unresolved D. Germline CDR1 is DFQATT and CDR2 is SNEGSKA (reference sequence). This CDR3 is built from 11 residues. The V gene lost 0 bases and the J gene lost 8 bases, with 7 bases spanning the gap. CDR3 loop: CSARDPREAFF. The CDR3 DNA sequence: TGCAGTGCTAGAGATCCCAGGGAAGCTTTCTTT.

V is TRBV4-3 and J is TRBJ2-5, with 9 nucleotides matching TRBD2. Germline loops: CDR1 LGHNA, CDR2 YSLEER. Trimming at V came to 4 bases and at J to 5 bases, leaving 11 bases not matched to a gene. The CDR3 consists of 16 residues. CDR3 region: CASSPRSAGGGETQYF. DNA of the CDR3: TGCGCCAGCAGCCCCCGGTCAGCGGGGGGCGGGGAGACCCAGTACTTC.

The chain links TRBV7-2 to TRBJ2-7; TRBD2 matches 7 bases. There are 15 residues in the CDR3. Trimming removed 1 base from V and 4 bases from J; junction bases left unmatched: 7. The V gene's germline CDR1 is SGHTA and CDR2 FQGNSA. The CDR3 loop reads CASSLVSGEGYEQYF. The CDR3 DNA is TGTGCCAGCAGCTTAGTATCCGGGGAGGGGTACGAGCAGTACTTC.

The rearrangement uses TRBV19 and TRBJ1-5; 10 nucleotides line up with TRBD1. The V gene end was trimmed by 0 bases and the J gene end by 5 bases; junction bases not matched to a gene: 1. The V gene's germline CDR1 is LNHDA and CDR2 SQIVND (reference sequence). This CDR3 comprises 15 residues. CDR3 in DNA: TGTGCCAGTAGTATAGAAGGGACAGGGGATCAGCCCCAGCATTTT. This translates into CASSIEGTGDQPQHF.

J is TRBJ1-5 and V is TRBV12-3 or TRBV12-4; D is unresolved. Between the trimmed V and J ends, which lost 1 base and 10 bases, there was a span of 5 bases. The CDR3 sequence is 11 residues long. Here the CDR3 DNA reads TGTGCCAGCAGTTTAGGTCATCCCCAGCATTTT. It translates to CASSLGHPQHF.

The chain couples TRBV10-3 to TRBJ2-7, with TRBD2 as a possible D gene (7 bases). In germline, CDR1 is ENHRY, CDR2 SYGVKD. The germline V and J ends were trimmed by 0 bases and 1 base, with 16 bases remaining between them. This CDR3 comprises 17 residues. CDR3 DNA sequence: TGTGCCATCAGTGAGTCAAGGGGGGGGGCTCCTTCCTACGAGCAGTACTTC. It codes for CAISESRGGAPSYEQYF.

The gene calls are TRBV7-2 and TRBJ2-7; 10 bases match TRBD2. In germline, CDR1 is SGHTA, CDR2 FQGNSA. The CDR3 has 16 amino acids. After removal of 4 bases from V and 4 bases from J, the junction contained 10 bases not matched to a gene. CDR3 sequence: CASSSPRAGGLYEQYF. CDR3 in DNA: TGTGCCAGCAGCTCCCCTCGAGCGGGGGGGCTTTACGAGCAGTACTTC.

The chain joins TRBV7-9 to TRBJ1-1; 7 bases map to TRBD1. Looked up from germline, CDR1 is SEHNR and CDR2 is FQNEAQ (reference sequence). V was pared by 5 bases and J by 1 base, with 7 bases of the junction left unmatched. The CDR3 runs 15 residues. The CDR3 protein is CASSRLGQANTEAFF. As DNA, the CDR3 is TGTGCCAGCAGCAGACTCGGACAGGCGAACACTGAAGCTTTCTTT.

The rearrangement links TRBV5-6 to TRBJ2-1; 7 nucleotides agree with TRBD1. The CDR3 is 17 residues long. Germline assignment: CDR1 SGHDT and CDR2 YYEEEE. V lost 1 base to trimming and J lost 5 bases; unmatched junction nucleotides: 12. The CDR3 sequence is CASSLRGVRGPNNEQFF. The CDR3 bases are TGTGCCAGCAGCTTGAGAGGTGTTAGGGGGCCTAACAATGAGCAGTTCTTC.

This clone was counted between two and nine times. This chain uses TRBV5-1 with TRBJ2-7; tentatively, D is TRBD1 (6 bases). In germline, CDR1 is SGHRS, CDR2 YFSETQ. There are 14 residues in the CDR3. Trimming removed 0 bases at V and 3 bases at J, with 10 bases between. CDR3 region: CASSLAGQNYEQYF. The DNA for the CDR3 is TGCGCCAGCAGCTTGGCCGGACAGAACTACGAGCAGTACTTC. Together with reference TRBV5-1 and TRBJ2-7, the CDR3 gives the full variable domain: KAGVTQTPRYLIKTRGQQVTLSCSPISGHRSVSWYQQTPGQGLQFLFEYFSETQRNKGNFPGRFSGRQFSNSRSEMNVSTLELGDSALYLCASSLAGQNYEQYFGPGTRLTVT.